These T cell receptor beta chains were read from a single sample in a study. A single record per CDR3 protein comes from TCRdb applying MiXCR to the 5' RACE reads. The sample comprises approximately 60,000 distinct CDR3 sequences, around 20% of which are singletons, and 3.2% rests with the top ten. Sequences were obtained from tumor-infiltrating Tregs sorted from the breast tumor. These receptors were taken from a female donor with breast cancer. The CDR3 runs from the conserved cysteine through the conserved F or W. The D gene is left open where the match is weak. Not every row has a clone size; where given, it reads once, few, many or a size class.

v_gene	abundance	j_gene	d_gene	CDR3aa	CDR3nt
TRBV7-9	.	TRBJ2-3	.	CASSLSGNTDTQYF	TGTGCCAGCAGTCTGAGCGGAAACACAGATACGCAGTATTTT
TRBV7-3	few	TRBJ1-6	.	CASSLNNAYNSPLHF	TGTGCCAGCAGCTTAAACAACGCCTATAATTCACCCCTCCACTTT
TRBV5-5	few	TRBJ2-1	TRBD1	CASSLLQGSRGNEQFF	TGTGCCAGCAGCTTACTACAGGGGTCTAGGGGCAATGAGCAGTTCTTC
TRBV7-9	.	TRBJ2-1	TRBD1	CASSFGGTGHNEQFF	TGTGCCAGCAGCTTTGGGGGGACAGGGCACAATGAGCAGTTCTTC
TRBV19	few	TRBJ1-2	.	CASSIQDMGGYTF	TGTGCCAGTAGTATTCAAGATATGGGTGGCTACACCTTC
TRBV4-1	many	TRBJ2-1	TRBD2	CASSQVRAGGYNEQFF	TGCGCCAGCAGCCAAGTCCGAGCGGGAGGATACAATGAGCAGTTCTTC
TRBV7-6	.	TRBJ2-3	.	CASSASGPAQYF	TGTGCCAGCAGTGCGTCGGGACCGGCGCAGTATTTT
TRBV7-9	.	TRBJ1-1	.	CASSSDSQGGTEAFF	TGTGCCAGCAGCTCGGACAGCCAAGGAGGGACTGAAGCTTTCTTT
TRBV11-1	.	TRBJ2-4	.	CASSLSQGNIQYF	TGTGCCAGCAGCTTATCACAGGGCAACATTCAGTACTTC
TRBV5-1	few	TRBJ2-5	TRBD2	CASSEVAGGQETQYF	TGCGCCAGCAGCGAGGTAGCGGGGGGGCAAGAGACCCAGTACTTC
TRBV29-1	many	TRBJ1-1	TRBD1	CSVGPGTGNTEAFF	TGCAGCGTTGGTCCCGGGACAGGGAACACTGAAGCTTTCTTT
TRBV5-1	.	TRBJ2-7	.	CASSFRGSYEQYF	TGCGCCAGCAGCTTTCGGGGTTCCTACGAGCAGTACTTC
TRBV3-1	.	TRBJ2-5	.	CGSSQDRRGPGTQYF	TGTGGCAGCAGCCAAGATCGTAGGGGTCCAGGGACCCAGTACTTC
TRBV5-1	many	TRBJ2-7	TRBD1	CASSPRDRGDEQYF	TGCGCCAGCAGCCCTCGGGACAGGGGCGACGAGCAGTACTTC
TRBV28	many	TRBJ2-7	TRBD1	CASRLQGNPYEQYF	TGTGCCAGCAGACTACAGGGGAATCCCTACGAGCAGTACTTC
TRBV6-1	many	TRBJ1-1	TRBD1	CASSHGTGWNTEAFF	TGTGCCAGCAGCCACGGGACAGGTTGGAACACTGAAGCTTTCTTT
TRBV10-2	.	TRBJ2-5	.	CASSESGGGSETQYF	TGCGCCAGCAGTGAGTCTGGGGGCGGTTCGGAGACCCAGTACTTC
TRBV4-3	few	TRBJ2-7	TRBD1	CASSQGGTGAHEQYF	TGCGCCAGCAGCCAAGGAGGGACAGGGGCCCACGAGCAGTACTTC
TRBV30	.	TRBJ1-5	.	CAWSVGGYSNQPQHF	TGTGCCTGGAGTGTCGGGGGATATAGCAATCAGCCCCAGCATTTT
TRBV2	.	TRBJ1-5	.	CASREGFLGNQPQHF	TGTGCCAGCAGGGAAGGGTTCTTGGGGAATCAGCCCCAGCATTTT
TRBV9	few	TRBJ1-6	TRBD1	CASSVDRGKSPLHF	TGTGCCAGCAGTGTAGACAGGGGAAAATCACCCCTCCACTTT
TRBV7-8	.	TRBJ1-5	.	CASSYDSYQPRHF	TGTGCCAGCAGCTATGACAGTTATCAGCCCCGGCATTTT
TRBV28	.	TRBJ1-3	.	CAILNRSGNTIYF	TGTGCCATACTTAACAGGTCTGGAAACACCATATATTTT
TRBV24-1	many	TRBJ1-2	.	CATSDPGHPYNYGYTF	TGTGCCACCAGTGATCCTGGACACCCCTATAACTATGGCTACACCTTC
TRBV5-4	.	TRBJ1-6	.	CASSPGFNNSPLHF	TGTGCCAGCAGCCCGGGATTTAATAATTCACCCCTCCACTTT
TRBV7-8	.	TRBJ2-3	.	CASSFFGDGTDTQYF	TGTGCCAGCAGCTTCTTCGGGGATGGAACAGATACGCAGTATTTT
TRBV12-3/TRBV12-4	once	TRBJ2-1	.	CASSLGGPQFF	TGTGCCAGCAGTTTAGGAGGGCCGCAGTTCTTC
TRBV6-2/TRBV6-3	few	TRBJ1-5	.	CASSYSYSRVINQPQHF	TGTGCCAGCAGTTACTCCTATTCGCGAGTAATCAATCAGCCCCAGCATTTT
TRBV6-6	.	TRBJ2-7	TRBD2	CASRPDTSGREQYF	TGTGCCAGCAGGCCCGATACTAGCGGGAGGGAGCAGTACTTC
TRBV12-3/TRBV12-4	few	TRBJ2-7	.	CASSLGGSRIQYF	TGTGCCAGCAGTTTAGGGGGTTCCCGTATCCAGTACTTC
TRBV7-3	once	TRBJ2-7	TRBD1	CASSSRQGMMQYF	TGTGCCAGCAGCTCCCGACAGGGAATGATGCAGTACTTC
TRBV29-1	many	TRBJ2-7	.	CSVQTGNMYEQYF	TGCAGCGTCCAAACAGGGAATATGTACGAGCAGTACTTC
TRBV5-1	many	TRBJ2-7	TRBD1	CASRGQGYEQYF	TGCGCCAGCCGGGGACAGGGCTACGAGCAGTACTTC
TRBV4-1	many	TRBJ1-1	.	CASSPVGRGGTEAFF	TGCGCCAGCAGCCCAGTTGGGCGAGGAGGGACTGAAGCTTTCTTT
TRBV2	once	TRBJ1-2	.	CASSVAQHRGVGYTF	TGTGCCAGCAGCGTAGCCCAACACCGGGGGGTTGGCTACACCTTC
TRBV29-1	many	TRBJ2-2	.	CSVDGEGGELFF	TGCAGCGTTGATGGGGAAGGCGGGGAGCTGTTTTTT
TRBV6-2/TRBV6-3	many	TRBJ2-1	TRBD1	CASSYGGQGANEQFF	TGTGCCAGCAGTTACGGCGGACAGGGGGCTAATGAGCAGTTCTTC
TRBV6-2/TRBV6-3	many	TRBJ1-1	.	CASSTHLGVHEAFF	TGTGCCAGCAGTACCCATCTCGGGGTTCATGAAGCTTTCTTT
TRBV7-8	many	TRBJ1-2	TRBD1	CASSSDRDYGYTF	TGTGCCAGCAGTTCCGACAGGGACTATGGCTACACCTTC
TRBV29-1	many	TRBJ2-1	TRBD2	CSVRTSGRNNEQFF	TGCAGCGTTCGGACTAGCGGGAGAAACAATGAGCAGTTCTTC
TRBV6-6	.	TRBJ2-1	TRBD2	CASSPGLAGVNEQFF	TGTGCCAGCAGTCCCGGACTAGCGGGAGTAAATGAGCAGTTCTTC
TRBV28	.	TRBJ2-1	.	CAIGELTYDEQSF	TGTGCCATTGGGGAGCTGACCTACGATGAGCAGTCCTTC
TRBV20-1	many	TRBJ1-1	TRBD1	CSARGTGDTEAFF	TGCAGTGCGAGAGGGACAGGGGACACTGAAGCTTTCTTT
TRBV28	few	TRBJ2-3	.	CASSPQPRYTTLPSTDTQYF	TGTGCCAGCAGCCCGCAGCCTCGGTACACGACACTCCCGAGCACAGATACGCAGTATTTT
TRBV30	few	TRBJ2-1	.	CAWNRGGGDNEQFF	TGTGCCTGGAATAGGGGAGGAGGAGACAATGAGCAGTTCTTC
TRBV6-2/TRBV6-3	few	TRBJ2-3	.	CASSLQGLNTQYF	TGTGCCAGCAGTTTACAGGGATTGAATACGCAGTATTTT
TRBV29-1	few	TRBJ2-3	TRBD1	CSVGTFLQGADTQYF	TGCAGCGTTGGTACGTTCCTACAGGGGGCAGATACGCAGTATTTT
TRBV15	many	TRBJ1-2	.	CATSPDGSYGYTF	TGTGCCACCTCCCCAGACGGAAGCTATGGCTACACCTTC
TRBV4-1	many	TRBJ2-5	.	CASSRLGGETQYF	TGCGCCAGCAGCCGACTGGGCGGGGAGACCCAGTACTTC
TRBV4-3	many	TRBJ1-1	.	CASSQSGTEAFF	TGTGCCAGCAGCCAATCTGGCACTGAAGCTTTCTTT
TRBV7-9	.	TRBJ2-7	TRBD1	CASSSGQPSSYEQYF	TGTGCCAGCAGCTCGGGACAGCCGAGCTCCTACGAGCAGTACTTC
TRBV20-1	.	TRBJ1-6	TRBD1	CSVTTGTGNSPLHF	TGCAGTGTCACGACCGGGACAGGAAATTCACCCCTCCACTTT
TRBV9	.	TRBJ2-3	.	CASSVAGTDTQYF	TGTGCCAGCAGCGTAGCGGGCACAGATACGCAGTATTTT
TRBV7-2	.	TRBJ2-3	.	CASSLEGPRADTQYF	TGTGCCAGCAGCTTAGAGGGCCCGCGGGCAGATACGCAGTATTTT
TRBV14	few	TRBJ1-4	.	CASSQGGRTNEKLFF	TGTGCCAGCAGCCAAGGGGGCAGAACTAATGAAAAACTGTTTTTT
TRBV28	.	TRBJ1-4	.	CASSSRGDTSEKLFF	TGTGCCAGCAGTTCCCGGGGGGACACTAGTGAAAAACTGTTTTTT
TRBV20-1	many	TRBJ2-5	TRBD2	CSARDSAGGLVETQYF	TGCAGTGCTAGAGACTCAGCGGGAGGGTTGGTGGAGACCCAGTACTTC